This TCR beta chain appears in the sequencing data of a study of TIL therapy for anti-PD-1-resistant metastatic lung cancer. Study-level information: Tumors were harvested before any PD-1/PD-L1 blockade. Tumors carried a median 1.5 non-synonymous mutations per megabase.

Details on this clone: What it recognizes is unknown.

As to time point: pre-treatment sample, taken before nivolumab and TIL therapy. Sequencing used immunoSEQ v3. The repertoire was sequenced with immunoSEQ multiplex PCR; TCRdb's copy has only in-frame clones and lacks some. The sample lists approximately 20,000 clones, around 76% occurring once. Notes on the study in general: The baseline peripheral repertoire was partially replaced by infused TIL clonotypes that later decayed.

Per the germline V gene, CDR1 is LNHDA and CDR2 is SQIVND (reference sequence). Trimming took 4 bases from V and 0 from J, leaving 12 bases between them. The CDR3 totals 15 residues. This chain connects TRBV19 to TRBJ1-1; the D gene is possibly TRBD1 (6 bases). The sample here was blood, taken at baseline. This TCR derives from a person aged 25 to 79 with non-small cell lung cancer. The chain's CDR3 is CASSTRGQLNTEAFF. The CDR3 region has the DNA TGTGCCAGTAGTACACGCGGACAGCTGAACACTGAAGCTTTCTTT.